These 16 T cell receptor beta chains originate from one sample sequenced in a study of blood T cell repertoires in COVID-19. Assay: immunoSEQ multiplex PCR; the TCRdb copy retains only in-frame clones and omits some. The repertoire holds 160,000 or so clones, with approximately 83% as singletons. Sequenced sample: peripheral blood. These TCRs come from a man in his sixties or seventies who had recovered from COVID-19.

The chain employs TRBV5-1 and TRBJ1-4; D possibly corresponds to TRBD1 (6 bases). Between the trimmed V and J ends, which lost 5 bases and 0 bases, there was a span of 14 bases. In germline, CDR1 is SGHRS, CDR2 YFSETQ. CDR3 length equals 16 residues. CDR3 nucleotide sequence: TGCGCCAGCAGTTTCGGGGGGCCGGCAACTAATGAAAAACTGTTTTTT. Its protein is CASSFGGPATNEKLFF.

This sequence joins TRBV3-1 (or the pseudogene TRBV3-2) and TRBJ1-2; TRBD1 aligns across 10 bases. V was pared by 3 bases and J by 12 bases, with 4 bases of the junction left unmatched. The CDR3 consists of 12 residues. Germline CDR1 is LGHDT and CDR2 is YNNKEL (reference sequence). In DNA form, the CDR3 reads TGTGCCAGCAGCCACGGACAGGGGGGAGACACCTTC. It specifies CASSHGQGGDTF.

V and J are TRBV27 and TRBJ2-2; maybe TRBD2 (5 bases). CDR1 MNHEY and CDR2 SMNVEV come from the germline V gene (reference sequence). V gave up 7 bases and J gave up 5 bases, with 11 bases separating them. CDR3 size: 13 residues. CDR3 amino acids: CASTTSGTGELFF. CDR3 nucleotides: TGTGCCAGCACCACATCGGGGACCGGGGAGCTGTTTTTT.

The CDR3 loop is CASSLGLAGDEQYF. CDR3 in DNA: TGTGCCAGCAGCTTAGGGCTAGCGGGCGACGAGCAGTACTTC. V and J are TRBV7-9 and TRBJ2-7; 8 nucleotides line up with TRBD2. There are 14 residues in the CDR3. CDR1 is SEHNR, CDR2 FQNEAQ, per germline (reference sequence). With V trimmed by 1 base and J by 5 bases, 4 bases remained unmatched.

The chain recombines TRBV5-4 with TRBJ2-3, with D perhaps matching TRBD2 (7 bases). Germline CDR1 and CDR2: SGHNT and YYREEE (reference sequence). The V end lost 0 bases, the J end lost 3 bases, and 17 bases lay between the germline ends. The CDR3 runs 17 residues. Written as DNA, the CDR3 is TGTGCCAGCAGCTTGGCAGGGGCGGGAGTAGGGACAGATACGCAGTATTTT. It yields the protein CASSLAGAGVGTDTQYF.

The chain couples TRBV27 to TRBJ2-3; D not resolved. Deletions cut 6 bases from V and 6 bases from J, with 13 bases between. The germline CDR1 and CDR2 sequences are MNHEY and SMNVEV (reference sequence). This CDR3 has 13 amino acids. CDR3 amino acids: CASSLGSWDTQYF. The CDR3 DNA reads TGTGCCAGCAGCCTCGGGTCCTGGGATACGCAGTATTTT.

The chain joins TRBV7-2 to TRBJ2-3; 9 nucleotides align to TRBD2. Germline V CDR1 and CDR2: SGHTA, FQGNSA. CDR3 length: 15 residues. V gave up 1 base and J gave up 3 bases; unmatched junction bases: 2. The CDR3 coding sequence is TGTGCCAGCAGCTTAGTGCTAGCGGGAACAGATACGCAGTATTTT. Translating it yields CASSLVLAGTDTQYF.

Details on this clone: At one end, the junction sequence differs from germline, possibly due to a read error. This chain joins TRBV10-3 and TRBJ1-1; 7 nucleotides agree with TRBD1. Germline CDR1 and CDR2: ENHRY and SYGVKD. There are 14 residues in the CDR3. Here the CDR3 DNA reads TGTGCCATCGGTGAGGGGGCTACAGACACTGAAGCTTTCTTT. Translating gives CAIGEGATDTEAFF.

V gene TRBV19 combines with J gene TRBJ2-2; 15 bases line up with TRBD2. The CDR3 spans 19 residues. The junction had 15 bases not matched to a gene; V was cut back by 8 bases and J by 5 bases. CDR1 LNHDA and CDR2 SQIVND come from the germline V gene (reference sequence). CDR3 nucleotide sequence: TGTGCCAGTGGGAATCACCTCGGACTAGCGGGAGGGAGTACCGGGGAGCTGTTTTTT. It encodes CASGNHLGLAGGSTGELFF.

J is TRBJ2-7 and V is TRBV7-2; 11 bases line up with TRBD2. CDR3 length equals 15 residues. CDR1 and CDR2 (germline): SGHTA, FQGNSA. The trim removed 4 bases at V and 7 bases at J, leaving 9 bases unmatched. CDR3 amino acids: CASSSRSLAGEEQYF. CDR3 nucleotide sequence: TGTGCCAGCAGCTCCCGGTCACTAGCGGGAGAAGAGCAGTACTTC.

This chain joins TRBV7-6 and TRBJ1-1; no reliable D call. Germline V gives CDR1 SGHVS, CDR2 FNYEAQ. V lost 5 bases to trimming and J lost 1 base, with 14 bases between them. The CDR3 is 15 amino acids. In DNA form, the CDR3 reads TGTGCCAGCAGCCCCCGATTTTCGGGGAACACTGAAGCTTTCTTT. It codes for CASSPRFSGNTEAFF.

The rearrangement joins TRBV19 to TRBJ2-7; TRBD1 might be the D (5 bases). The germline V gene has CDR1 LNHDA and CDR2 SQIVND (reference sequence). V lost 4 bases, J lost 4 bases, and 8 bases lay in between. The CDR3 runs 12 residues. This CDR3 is CASSSRQYEQYF. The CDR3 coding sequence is TGTGCCAGTAGTAGCAGACAGTACGAGCAGTACTTC.

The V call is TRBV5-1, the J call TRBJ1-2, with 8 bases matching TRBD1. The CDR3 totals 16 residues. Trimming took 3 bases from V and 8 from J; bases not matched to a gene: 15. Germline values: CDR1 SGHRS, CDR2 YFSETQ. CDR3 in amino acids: CASSWGGIGQGEGYTF. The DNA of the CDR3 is TGCGCCAGCAGCTGGGGAGGGATTGGACAGGGCGAAGGCTACACCTTC.

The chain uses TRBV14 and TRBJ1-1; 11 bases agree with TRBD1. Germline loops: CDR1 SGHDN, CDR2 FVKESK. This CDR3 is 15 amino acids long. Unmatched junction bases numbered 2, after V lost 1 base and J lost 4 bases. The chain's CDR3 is CASSQADRGLTEAFF. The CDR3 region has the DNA TGTGCCAGCAGCCAAGCGGACAGGGGGCTCACTGAAGCTTTCTTT.

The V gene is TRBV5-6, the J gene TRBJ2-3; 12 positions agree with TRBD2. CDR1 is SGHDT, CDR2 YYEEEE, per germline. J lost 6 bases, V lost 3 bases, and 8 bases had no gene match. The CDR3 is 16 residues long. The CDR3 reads CASSSRLAGVSDTQYF. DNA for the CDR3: TGTGCCAGCAGCTCACGACTAGCGGGAGTCTCCGATACGCAGTATTTT.

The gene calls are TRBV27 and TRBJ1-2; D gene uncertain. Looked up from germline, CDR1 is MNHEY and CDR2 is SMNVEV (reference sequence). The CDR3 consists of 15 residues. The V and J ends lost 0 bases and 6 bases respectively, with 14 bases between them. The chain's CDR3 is CASSLSARGQNGYTF. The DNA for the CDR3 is TGTGCCAGCAGTTTATCGGCACGGGGTCAGAATGGCTACACCTTC.